The clone carrying this T cell receptor beta chain was counted at least ten times. Clones were sequenced by immunoSEQ multiplex PCR, and TCRdb holds only the in-frame ones, with some missing. Of under 450,000 clones listed, more than 70% were seen once; the top ten hold approximately 1.3%. This CDR3 spans 15 amino acids. Looked up from germline, CDR1 is SGHNT and CDR2 is YYREEE (reference sequence). V trimming: 5 bases; J trimming: 5 bases; junction bases outside the gene matches: 5. This record belongs to a study of blood T cell repertoires in COVID-19. Whole-study context: PBMCs, B-cell-depleted T cells, or T cells were the source of the cDNA or gDNA that made up the material.

The receptor was derived from a man aged 25 to 40 who had recovered from COVID-19. The sample comprised PBMCs or T cells enriched from blood (not recorded which). V gene TRBV5-4 combines with J gene TRBJ2-2, with 11 bases matching TRBD1. CDR3 in DNA: TGTGCCAGCAGTCAGGACAGGGGGCATACCGGGGAGCTGTTTTTT. Residues: CASSQDRGHTGELFF.